The 22 T cell receptor beta chains presented below share a single source sample, sequenced in a study of cytomegalovirus exposure and HLA in healthy donors. TCRdb keeps only in-frame clones here, not all; method: immunoSEQ multiplex PCR. The sample shows some 170,000 clones, around nine tenths of them seen only once. Sequences were obtained from PBMCs. These receptors came from a man aged 18-30 years in good health and CMV-seropositive.

This clone was seen more than once but under ten times. The chain uses TRBV18 and TRBJ1-1; D gene ambiguous. V dropped 4 bases and J dropped 4 bases, with 13 bases sitting between them. Germline V CDR1 and CDR2: KGHSH, LQKENI. The CDR3 has 14 residues. CDR3 nucleotide sequence: TGTGCCAGCTCACTTACGGGAGAAGGCACTGAAGCTTTCTTT. Translating gives CASSLTGEGTEAFF.

The chain couples TRBV19 to TRBJ1-1; 8 bases are shared with TRBD1. Trimming removed 7 bases from V and 8 bases from J; junction bases left unmatched: 6. There are 12 residues in the CDR3. CDR1 and CDR2 (germline): LNHDA, SQIVND (reference sequence). In DNA form, the CDR3 reads TGTGCCAGTAAAAGGGACAGGAAAGAAGCTTTCTTT. It specifies CASKRDRKEAFF.

The V gene is TRBV29-1, the J gene TRBJ2-3; 7 positions match TRBD2. Germline assignment: CDR1 SQVTM and CDR2 ANQGSEA. This CDR3 is 14 amino acids long. Trimming cost V 4 bases and J 2 bases; bases outside gene matches: 6. In DNA form, the CDR3 reads TGCAGCGTTGCCCTAGCGGTGACCACAGATACGCAGTATTTT. Amino acid sequence: CSVALAVTTDTQYF.

J is TRBJ2-7 and V is TRBV5-1, with D tentatively TRBD2 (6 bases). V was pared by 1 base and J by 2 bases, with 13 bases between. This CDR3 is 15 amino acids long. Germline V gene lookup returns CDR1 SGHRS and CDR2 YFSETQ. The CDR3 reads CASSLSSGETYEQYF. CDR3 in DNA: TGCGCCAGCAGCTTGAGTTCGGGGGAAACCTACGAGCAGTACTTC.

This chain joins TRBV5-1 and TRBJ2-1; possibly TRBD2 for D (5 bases). CDR3 length: 15 residues. Germline CDR1 SGHRS, CDR2 YFSETQ. V shed 0 bases and J shed 9 bases, with 16 bases lying between them. In DNA form, the CDR3 reads TGCGCCAGCAGCTTGGACGGGGAACGATCGGGTGAGCAGTTCTTC. Encoded protein: CASSLDGERSGEQFF.

The chain links TRBV27 to TRBJ2-3; D is unclear. Germline CDR1 is MNHEY and CDR2 is SMNVEV (reference sequence). This CDR3 has 14 amino acids. V was cut by 4 bases and J by 5 bases, with 13 bases left in between. CDR3 nucleotide sequence: TGTGCCAGCAGTTCTCTTTTTGAGGTAGATACGCAGTATTTT. Amino acid sequence: CASSSLFEVDTQYF.

The rearrangement links TRBV6-1 to TRBJ2-1, with D unresolved. V lost 10 bases and J lost 6, with 10 bases in between. The CDR3 consists of 11 residues. Germline values: CDR1 MNHNS, CDR2 SASEGT. The CDR3 sequence: CAIEYGNEQFF. CDR3 nucleotide sequence: TGTGCCATCGAGTACGGCAATGAGCAGTTCTTC.

This clone was seen once. CDR3 region: CASSRGGKETQYF. Written as DNA, the CDR3 is TGCGCCAGCAGCCGAGGTGGAAAAGAGACCCAGTACTTC. The rearrangement joins TRBV5-1 to TRBJ2-5; D gene ambiguous. Per the germline V gene, CDR1 is SGHRS and CDR2 is YFSETQ. The V and J ends lost 4 bases and 3 bases respectively, with 10 bases between them. The CDR3 contains 13 residues.

The CDR3 loop reads CASSVGVVTEAFF. CDR3 coding DNA: TGTGCCAGCAGTGTAGGGGTTGTAACTGAAGCTTTCTTT. This chain joins TRBV2 and TRBJ1-1, with TRBD1 as a possible D gene (5 bases). Germline CDR1 reads SNHLY; CDR2 reads FYNNEI. The germline V and J ends were trimmed by 4 bases and 5 bases, with 11 bases remaining between them. The CDR3 contains 13 residues.

The V call is TRBV11-2, the J call TRBJ2-1, with TRBD2 as a possible D gene (6 bases). Deletions cut 6 bases from V and 7 bases from J, with 13 bases between. CDR3 length equals 13 residues. Germline assignment: CDR1 SGHAT and CDR2 FQNNGV. This chain's CDR3 is CASRTSETNEQFF. CDR3 nucleotides: TGTGCCAGCAGGACTAGTGAGACGAATGAGCAGTTCTTC.

This clone ranks as medium-sized. This chain links TRBV19 with TRBJ1-5; D gene uncertain. The CDR3 loop spans 14 amino acids. V lost 5 bases to trimming and J lost 7 bases, with 15 bases between them. Germline V gene sequence: CDR1 LNHDA, CDR2 SQIVND (reference sequence). The CDR3 reads CASSPRSGEQPQHF. CDR3 sequence (DNA): TGTGCCAGTAGTCCCCGTTCTGGGGAGCAGCCCCAGCATTTT.

This chain uses TRBV13 with TRBJ1-1; D is perhaps TRBD1 (5 bases). V was cut by 3 bases and J by 0 bases, with 8 bases left in between. The CDR3 has 14 residues. The germline V gene encodes CDR1 PRHDT and CDR2 FYEKMQ (reference sequence). The CDR3 nucleotides read TGTGCCAGCAGCTTGGGGCTAATGAACACTGAAGCTTTCTTT. Translated: CASSLGLMNTEAFF.

The rearrangement uses TRBV10-3 and TRBJ1-4, with 7 positions matching TRBD1. Per the germline V gene, CDR1 is ENHRY and CDR2 is SYGVKD. The CDR3 totals 16 residues. V trimming: 0 bases; J trimming: 0 bases; junction bases outside the gene matches: 1. The CDR3 DNA reads as TGTGCCATCAGTGAGTCCGGGACAGCAACTAATGAAAAACTGTTTTTT. Its translation is CAISESGTATNEKLFF.

The rearrangement links TRBV5-1 to TRBJ2-5; D gene unclear. This CDR3 is built from 13 residues. V was cut by 1 base and J by 1 base, with 5 bases left in between. Germline CDR1 reads SGHRS; CDR2 reads YFSETQ. The CDR3 coding sequence is TGCGCCAGCAGCTTGATTATCCAAGAGACCCAGTACTTC. This codes for CASSLIIQETQYF.

The rearrangement joins TRBV5-1 to TRBJ2-2; D might be TRBD1 (7 bases). Between the trimmed V and J ends, which lost 6 bases and 2 bases, there was a span of 32 bases. Per the germline V gene, CDR1 is SGHRS and CDR2 is YFSETQ. The CDR3 has 21 residues. The CDR3 here is CASTDGVRDRRQGGNTGELFF. The CDR3 DNA is TGCGCCAGCACCGACGGTGTGAGGGATCGGCGACAGGGAGGTAACACCGGGGAGCTGTTTTTT.

J is TRBJ2-1 and V is TRBV4-2; 8 nucleotides line up with TRBD2. The CDR3 runs to 15 residues. V was pared by 4 bases and J by 7 bases, with 9 bases of the junction left unmatched. Germline CDR1 reads LGHNA; CDR2 reads YNFKEQ. In nucleotides, the CDR3 is TGTGCCAGCAGCCTTCCCGCGGGAGGTTCGAATGAGCAGTTCTTC. This gives the protein CASSLPAGGSNEQFF.

The chain uses TRBV28 and TRBJ2-7; TRBD2 aligns across 10 bases. The CDR3 is 15 residues long. After removal of 2 bases from V and 6 bases from J, the junction contained 7 bases not matched to a gene. Germline CDR1 MDHEN, CDR2 SYDVKM. The CDR3 protein is CASSLPLAGGAEQYF. The CDR3 DNA is TGTGCCAGCAGTTTACCCTTAGCGGGAGGCGCCGAGCAGTACTTC.

Regarding this clone: At one end, the junction sequence differs from germline, possibly due to a read error. The chain links TRBV7-7 to TRBJ2-5; TRBD2 might be the D (6 bases). The CDR3 length is 13 residues. CDR1 and CDR2 (germline): SSHAT, FNYEAQ (reference sequence). CDR3 sequence (DNA): TGTGCTAGCAGCTTTGGAGGGAAAGAGACCCAGTACTTC. This sequence encodes CASSFGGKETQYF.

This clone is a singleton in its sample. The chain combines TRBV7-2 with TRBJ2-7; 11 positions agree with TRBD2. V lost 5 bases to trimming and J lost 2 bases; unmatched junction nucleotides: 5. The CDR3 totals 15 residues. Germline V gives CDR1 SGHTA, CDR2 FQGNSA. CDR3 in DNA: TGTGCCAGCAGCCCGGGGACTAGCGGCCCCTACGAGCAGTACTTC. Translated: CASSPGTSGPYEQYF.

This chain uses TRBV19 with TRBJ2-7, with D perhaps matching TRBD2 (5 bases). This CDR3 contains 16 residues. Trimming pared 5 bases from V and 0 bases from J, leaving 17 bases between. CDR1 LNHDA and CDR2 SQIVND come from the germline V gene (reference sequence). The CDR3 nucleotides read TGTGCCAGTAGTGCCTGGACTGACCATAGCTCCTACGAGCAGTACTTC. It yields the protein CASSAWTDHSSYEQYF.

V and J are TRBV30 and TRBJ2-7, with a tentative D call TRBD1 (6 bases). V lost 2 bases and J 6 bases, leaving 14 bases between the germline ends. The CDR3 is 13 amino acids. The V gene's germline CDR1 is GTSNPN and CDR2 SVGIG (reference sequence). CDR3 protein: CAWSPWQGSEQYF. CDR3 coding DNA: TGTGCCTGGAGTCCGTGGCAGGGGTCCGAGCAGTACTTC.

The rearrangement uses TRBV9 and TRBJ2-6; D unclear. Trimming took 0 bases from V and 0 from J, leaving 10 bases between them. CDR3 size: 17 residues. Germline V lookup: CDR1 SGDLS, CDR2 YYNGEE. CDR3 nucleotide sequence: TGTGCCAGCAGCGTAGGCCGGGTCGCCTCTGGGGCCAACGTCCTGACTTTC. This encodes CASSVGRVASGANVLTF.